This entry features one T cell receptor (beta chain) sequence. The antigen is unknown. Germline-derived CDR1 and CDR2 are SGHVS and FQNEAQ. V lost 0 bases and J 8 bases, leaving 17 bases between the germline ends. The CDR3 covers 16 residues. Time point indicated: cycle 4 day 1 (C4D1), after 6 weeks of nivolumab. All the patients suffered relapse after autologous stem cell transplantation, and brentuximab vedotin exposure differed. Only in-frame clones appear in the TCRdb table, and some are missing; sequencing was by immunoSEQ multiplex PCR. The profile shows under 130,000 clones, 89% of them singletons. These data belong to a study of PD-1 blockade in classical Hodgkin lymphoma. The study's findings and limits: Although disease activity or prior therapy may be involved, causes of the repertoire differences remain undefined. Patients starting nivolumab under 1 year after ASCT were excluded.

The chain has TRBV7-8 and TRBJ2-1; a possible D gene is TRBD1 (6 bases). Sequenced material: peripheral blood mononuclear cells (PBMCs), taken before the fourth cycle of nivolumab. This TCR was sampled from a human donor with classical Hodgkin lymphoma. The CDR3 reads CASSLAGAYLEDEQFF. In DNA, the CDR3 is TGTGCCAGCAGCTTAGCGGGGGCCTACCTAGAGGATGAGCAGTTCTTC.